The 23 T cell receptor beta chains below were found in one sample sequenced in a study of TIL therapy for anti-PD-1-resistant metastatic lung cancer (dated by TCRdb to the early 2020s). The time point label, read with the paper, signifies: pre-treatment sample, taken before nivolumab and TIL therapy. TCR beta CDR3 regions were amplified from genomic DNA by bias-controlled multiplex PCR with the immunoSEQ v3 hsTCRB kit. TCRdb provides this immuneACCESS table in a form limited to in-frame rearrangements. Some clones are lacking; in checked studies, under half of them reflect an unresolved V gene, and why the rest are absent is not known. Within this sample are 35,000 or so clones, with 73% of them counted one time only. The ten top clones hold 4.5% to 6% of the sample. The sample consisted of blood, taken at baseline. Receptor source: a person aged 25 to 85 with non-small cell lung cancer.

The rearrangement uses TRBV5-1 and TRBJ2-2; D unclear. The CDR3 runs 15 residues. Trimming cost V 0 bases and J 6 bases, with 12 bases left between them. Germline loops: CDR1 SGHRS, CDR2 YFSETQ. The CDR3 coding sequence is TGCGCCAGCAGCTTGGTAGCCGGAATCGCCGGGGAGCTGTTTTTT. Translation gives CASSLVAGIAGELFF.

Only one count was recorded for this clone. The chain has TRBV7-9 and TRBJ2-7; D is undetermined. Germline CDR1 is SEHNR and CDR2 is FQNEAQ (reference sequence). The CDR3 extends over 14 amino acids. V gave up 4 bases and J gave up 5 bases, with 15 bases separating them. The CDR3 is CASSSRALWNEQYF. The CDR3 region has the DNA TGTGCCAGCAGCTCTAGGGCCCTATGGAACGAGCAGTACTTC. The full variable domain, in which reference TRBV7-9 and TRBJ2-7 provide the parts outside the CDR3, is DTGVSQNPRHKITKRGQNVTFRCDPISEHNRLYWYRQTLGQGPEFLTYFQNEAQLEKSRLLSDRFSAERPKGSFSTLEIQRTEQGDSAMYLCASSSRALWNEQYFGPGTRLTVT.

This chain links TRBV9 with TRBJ1-4, with no clear D. The V gene's germline CDR1 is SGDLS and CDR2 YYNGEE. V shed 4 bases and J shed 0 bases, with 10 bases lying between them. The CDR3 has 15 amino acids. The CDR3 DNA follows: TGTGCCAGCAGCAGGGCAGGTTCAACTAATGAAAAACTGTTTTTT. Translating gives CASSRAGSTNEKLFF.

In this sample, this clone turned up a few times. The genes are TRBV27 and TRBJ1-5; D gene ambiguous. The CDR3 consists of 13 residues. Per germline, CDR1 MNHEY and CDR2 SMNVEV (reference sequence). Trimming cost V 3 bases and J 1 base, with 4 bases left between them. CDR3 sequence reads: CASSLGSNQPQHF. As DNA, the CDR3 is TGTGCCAGCAGTTTGGGCAGCAATCAGCCCCAGCATTTT.

This CDR3 reads CASSSQSTPRGNTIYF. CDR3 sequence (DNA): TGTGCCAGCAGCTCTCAAAGCACCCCTCGTGGTAACACCATATATTTT. The rearrangement links TRBV9 to TRBJ1-3; D ambiguous. Trimming shortened V by 4 bases and J by 7 bases, and 21 bases separated the two germline ends. Germline-derived CDR1 and CDR2 are SGDLS and YYNGEE. The CDR3 totals 16 residues.

The chain joins TRBV5-1 to TRBJ2-5; possibly TRBD1 or TRBD2 for D (5 bases each). The germline V gene has CDR1 SGHRS and CDR2 YFSETQ. There are 16 residues in the CDR3. V dropped 3 bases and J dropped 0 bases, with 15 bases sitting between them. The CDR3 DNA reads as TGCGCCAGCAGCTCCCCCGGGGCAGCAGACCAAGAGACCCAGTACTTC. It translates to CASSSPGAADQETQYF.

This rearrangement joins TRBV4-3 to TRBJ2-7; TRBD2 aligns across 11 bases. Germline V CDR1 and CDR2: LGHNA, YSLEER. The junction had 6 bases not matched to a gene; V was cut back by 0 bases and J by 2 bases. This CDR3 is 17 amino acids long. The CDR3 DNA sequence: TGCGCCAGCAGCCAAGACCGCCTAGCGGGAGGCACCTACGAGCAGTACTTC. As protein: CASSQDRLAGGTYEQYF.

V usage is TRBV6-5 and J usage is TRBJ2-1; no clear D. This CDR3 contains 15 residues. Germline V lookup: CDR1 MNHEY, CDR2 SVGAGI. V was trimmed by 0 bases and J by 7 bases, leaving 13 bases between them. The CDR3 nucleotides read TGTGCCAGCAGTTACTCTGGTCAGCCTAGGAATGAGCAGTTCTTC. It translates to CASSYSGQPRNEQFF.

The chain couples TRBV2 to TRBJ2-5; D is unresolved. Trimming pared 0 bases from V and 1 base from J, leaving 6 bases between. The CDR3 length is 14 residues. In germline, CDR1 is SNHLY, CDR2 FYNNEI. In DNA, the CDR3 is TGTGCCAGCAGTGAAGCAAGAGTCCAAGAGACCCAGTACTTC. This encodes CASSEARVQETQYF.

The chain joins TRBV7-9 to TRBJ1-2; the D is unclear. This CDR3 region has 13 residues. V was clipped by 1 base and J by 8 bases, with 11 bases between them. Germline V gene lookup returns CDR1 SEHNR and CDR2 FQNEAQ (reference sequence). The CDR3 DNA reads as TGTGCCAGCAGCTTAGACCGGGAGGAGGGCTACACCTTC. Its protein product is CASSLDREEGYTF.

This chain connects TRBV7-2 to TRBJ2-6; tentative D call: TRBD1 (6 bases). The ends were cut back, 1 base at V and 4 bases at J, with 8 bases in the middle. The CDR3 runs to 15 residues. Germline lookup yields CDR1 SGHTA and CDR2 FQGNSA. The CDR3 spells CASSLDRVGANVLTF. The CDR3 DNA is TGTGCCAGCAGCTTAGACAGGGTAGGGGCCAACGTCCTGACTTTC.

Only a few counts were recorded for this clone. The V call is TRBV7-3, the J call TRBJ1-1, with 8 bases matching TRBD1. Per germline, CDR1 SGHTA and CDR2 FQGTGA. Losses at the gene ends were 4 bases for V and 1 base for J; bases not matched to a gene: 8. The CDR3 length is 16 residues. DNA of the CDR3: TGTGCCAGCAGCTCCTTCCCAGGGGGCCCGAACACTGAAGCTTTCTTT. Amino acid sequence: CASSSFPGGPNTEAFF.

The V call is TRBV5-1, the J call TRBJ2-2, with D maybe TRBD1 (6 bases). Looked up from germline, CDR1 is SGHRS and CDR2 is YFSETQ. V was shortened by 8 bases and J by 6 bases, with 20 bases between the two germline ends. This CDR3 has 15 residues. This CDR3 is CASRTSRGSAGELFF. CDR3 coding DNA: TGCGCCAGTAGAACAAGCAGGGGATCCGCCGGGGAGCTGTTTTTT.

The rearrangement uses TRBV9 and TRBJ1-1; 10 positions agree with TRBD1. V lost 6 bases and J lost 0; bases outside the gene matches: 8. The CDR3 is made up of 16 amino acids. Germline V CDR1 and CDR2: SGDLS, YYNGEE. The CDR3 region has the DNA TGTGCCAGCACCCGACAGGGGGCCGGGATGAACACTGAAGCTTTCTTT. Translation gives CASTRQGAGMNTEAFF.

The V and J genes are TRBV6-5 and TRBJ1-2; D may be TRBD1 (6 bases). Germline CDR1 MNHEY, CDR2 SVGAGI. Trimming cost V 5 bases and J 4 bases, with 14 bases left between them. This CDR3 has 14 amino acids. The CDR3 is CASSRTVGSYGYTF. In nucleotides, the CDR3 is TGTGCCAGCAGTCGGACAGTAGGAAGCTATGGCTACACCTTC.

The chain carries TRBV19 and TRBJ2-1, with 9 bases that match TRBD2. This CDR3 is built from 15 residues. After removal of 1 base from V and 4 bases from J, the junction contained 2 bases not matched to a gene. Germline V gives CDR1 LNHDA, CDR2 SQIVND (reference sequence). The CDR3 DNA is TGTGCCAGTAGTATAGGAACTAGCGGGTACAATGAGCAGTTCTTC. This encodes CASSIGTSGYNEQFF. Combining the CDR3 with reference TRBV19 and TRBJ2-1 gives the whole variable domain DGGITQSPKYLFRKEGQNVTLSCEQNLNHDAMYWYRQDPGQGLRLIYYSQIVNDFQKGDIAEGYSVSREKKESFPLTVTSAQKNPTAFYLCASSIGTSGYNEQFFGPGTRLTVL.

The rearrangement uses TRBV21-1 and TRBJ2-1; the table's D call, TRBD1, has no DNA check behind it. TRBV21-1 is designated a pseudogene. This CDR3 region has 15 residues. CDR3 nucleotide sequence: TGTGCCAGCCTACCCGGGACAGGGGGCGGCAATGAGCAGTTCTTC. Translating it yields CASLPGTGGGNEQFF.

This clone was seen only a few times. The rearrangement links TRBV5-4 to TRBJ2-5, with D perhaps TRBD1 (5 bases). The end of the DNA fits TRBJ2-7 better, so the J call may be wrong. CDR3 size: 14 residues. CDR1 and CDR2 (germline): SGHNT, YYREEE (reference sequence). The CDR3 reads CASSLTGQNYEQYF. DNA of the CDR3: TGTGCCAGCAGCTTGACAGGCCAAAACTACGAGCAGTACTTC.

J is TRBJ2-4 and V is TRBV5-1; TRBD1 or TRBD2 may be the D gene (6 bases each). Per the germline V gene, CDR1 is SGHRS and CDR2 is YFSETQ. V dropped 4 bases and J dropped 4 bases, with 21 bases sitting between them. There are 17 residues in the CDR3. CDR3 coding DNA: TGCGCCAGCAGCACGGCACAGGGAGGTATTGGGAAAAACATTCAGTACTTC. It specifies CASSTAQGGIGKNIQYF.

The chain is built from TRBV9 and TRBJ1-5, with 7 positions matching TRBD1. V was pared by 3 bases and J by 5 bases, with 5 bases of the junction left unmatched. The CDR3 is 14 residues long. Germline CDR1 reads SGDLS; CDR2 reads YYNGEE. The CDR3 nucleotides are TGTGCCAGCAGCGCCGGGACAGCCGATCAGCCCCAGCATTTT. It translates to CASSAGTADQPQHF.

The rearrangement links TRBV7-6 to TRBJ2-7; 7 bases align to TRBD1. CDR3 size: 15 residues. Trimming at V came to 5 bases and at J to 0 bases, leaving 7 bases not matched to a gene. The germline V gene encodes CDR1 SGHVS and CDR2 FNYEAQ. As DNA, the CDR3 is TGTGCCAGCAGCCTTGGGACAGTTAGCTCCTACGAGCAGTACTTC. This gives the protein CASSLGTVSSYEQYF.

The gene calls are TRBV5-4 and TRBJ1-2, with a possible D match to TRBD1 (5 bases). V dropped 3 bases and J dropped 5 bases, with 23 bases sitting between them. This CDR3 has 17 residues. CDR1 SGHNT and CDR2 YYREEE come from the germline V gene (reference sequence). CDR3 nucleotide sequence: TGTGCCAGCAGCTCGGCCACGGACGGGGCCTATCCATATGGCTACACCTTC. It translates to CASSSATDGAYPYGYTF.

The chain uses TRBV7-9 and TRBJ2-5; D is tentatively TRBD1 or TRBD2 (5 bases each). CDR3 length: 17 residues. Trimming removed 1 base from V and 3 bases from J, with 18 bases in between. CDR1 is SEHNR, CDR2 FQNEAQ, per germline (reference sequence). The CDR3 spells CASSLVGFGTLEETQYF. CDR3 bases: TGTGCCAGCAGCTTAGTGGGGTTCGGGACCCTGGAAGAGACCCAGTACTTC.